The 12 T cell receptor beta chains given below trace back to one sample, sequenced in a study of CD8 T cells in ankylosing spondylitis. TCRdb redid the calling of the 5' RACE reads with MiXCR, one entry per CDR3 protein. The sample consists of over 600,000 distinct CDR3 sequences, under 20% of them appearing once. These receptors lack a known antigen. Findings and caveats of the study: A motif of 7 to 9 highly homologous TCR beta variants was seen as apparently characteristic of ankylosing spondylitis blood.

What was sequenced was blood, either unsorted or a sorted T cell fraction (not recorded which). These receptors came from a male donor with ankylosing spondylitis.

The gene calls are TRBV12-3 or TRBV12-4 and TRBJ2-1; 11 bases align to TRBD2. This CDR3 has 15 amino acids. V shed 5 bases, J shed 9 bases, and the junction held 9 bases outside the gene matches. This CDR3 reads CASSLSGGAYGEQFF. The CDR3 bases are TGTGCCAGCAGTCTTAGCGGGGGGGCCTACGGTGAGCAGTTCTTC.

This chain connects TRBV18 to TRBJ2-7; maybe TRBD2 (5 bases). Trimming removed 2 bases at V and 5 bases at J, with 13 bases between. CDR1 and CDR2 (germline): KGHSH, LQKENI. The CDR3 is made up of 14 amino acids. The CDR3: CASSPSAGEHEQYF. The CDR3 DNA follows: TGTGCCAGCTCACCAAGCGCCGGGGAACACGAGCAGTACTTC.

This clonotype was seen just once. The V and J genes are TRBV28 and TRBJ2-1; 12 nucleotides align to TRBD2. Trimming removed 5 bases from V and 8 bases from J; junction bases left unmatched: 10. Germline lookup yields CDR1 MDHEN and CDR2 SYDVKM. The CDR3 runs to 16 residues. In nucleotides, the CDR3 is TGTGCCAGCAGTAACTACCTAGCGGGAGGGAGGGATGAGCAGTTCTTC. Amino acids: CASSNYLAGGRDEQFF.

This clonotype was seen many times. The chain is built from TRBV10-3 and TRBJ2-1; 13 bases fit TRBD2. Germline CDR1 reads ENHRY; CDR2 reads SYGVKD. The ends lost 3 bases at V and 3 bases at J; junction bases unmatched: 2. CDR3 length: 16 residues. The CDR3 nucleotides are TGTGCCATCAGTGATGGGACTAGCGGGAACTACAATGAGCAGTTCTTC. The encoded protein is CAISDGTSGNYNEQFF.

The chain joins TRBV9 to TRBJ2-3, with D perhaps matching TRBD1 (6 bases). This CDR3 region has 13 residues. V lost 0 bases, J lost 6 bases, and 8 bases lay in between. Germline-derived CDR1 and CDR2 are SGDLS and YYNGEE. In DNA, the CDR3 is TGTGCCAGCAGCGTAGCAGGGGAGGATACGCAGTATTTT. Amino acids: CASSVAGEDTQYF.

CDR3 sequence: CASSSNTGNQPQHF. CDR3 nucleotides: TGTGCCAGCAGTTCCAACACGGGCAATCAGCCCCAGCATTTT. V and J are TRBV12-3 or TRBV12-4 and TRBJ1-5; D is ambiguous. The CDR3 sequence is 14 residues long. Trimming left V 4 bases short and J 2 bases short, with 9 bases between.

This clonotype turned up a few times. This rearrangement joins TRBV2 to TRBJ2-1; D tentatively fits TRBD1 or TRBD2 (5 bases each). The CDR3 runs 16 residues. Germline V gene data show CDR1 as SNHLY and CDR2 as FYNNEI. V lost 5 bases, J lost 0 bases, and 14 bases lay in between. The CDR3 spells CASSSPGPSSYNEQFF. CDR3 in DNA: TGTGCCAGCAGTTCCCCGGGACCGAGCTCCTACAATGAGCAGTTCTTC.

This sequence joins TRBV4-1 and TRBJ1-4, with D hard to call. The CDR3 sequence is 14 residues long. Germline-derived CDR1 and CDR2 are MGHRA and YSYEKL. Trimming removed 0 bases at V and 3 bases at J, with 5 bases between. CDR3 nucleotide sequence: TGCGCCAGCAGCCAAGATTTATCTAATGAAAAACTGTTTTTT. It encodes CASSQDLSNEKLFF.

This chain connects TRBV18 to TRBJ2-7, with D perhaps TRBD2 (6 bases). This CDR3 is built from 15 residues. Trimming removed 0 bases at V and 2 bases at J, with 11 bases between. Germline values: CDR1 KGHSH, CDR2 LQKENI. The CDR3 DNA is TGTGCCAGCTCACCACCGTCAGGGAGGACCTACGAGCAGTACTTC. Translating it yields CASSPPSGRTYEQYF.

The gene calls are TRBV27 and TRBJ2-7, with D unclear. Per germline, CDR1 MNHEY and CDR2 SMNVEV (reference sequence). The CDR3 consists of 13 residues. V was trimmed by 5 bases and J by 2 bases, leaving 10 bases between them. The DNA of the CDR3 is TGTGCCAGCAGTATAAGACGGACCTACGAGCAGTACTTC. Translating gives CASSIRRTYEQYF.

This clonotype was counted at least ten times. The chain joins TRBV5-1 to TRBJ1-4; D remains ambiguous. Trimming took off 0 bases at V and 5 bases at J, with 11 bases between the two ends. The CDR3 contains 15 residues. The germline V gene encodes CDR1 SGHRS and CDR2 YFSETQ. The CDR3 bases are TGCGCCAGCAGCTTGGAGGGCAGAGAAAATGAAAAACTGTTTTTT. Its translation is CASSLEGRENEKLFF.

This clonotype was counted once. The gene calls are TRBV5-1 and TRBJ1-3, with TRBD1 identical over 8 bases. CDR3 length: 15 residues. Germline V gene data show CDR1 as SGHRS and CDR2 as YFSETQ. The junction had 4 bases not matched to a gene; V was cut back by 3 bases and J by 2 bases. Here the CDR3 reads CASSSTGVTGNTIYF. The CDR3 DNA sequence: TGCGCCAGCAGCTCGACAGGGGTGACTGGAAACACCATATATTTT.